This T cell receptor beta chain is from a study of technical replicates of blood from a few donors. The CDR3 sequence is 15 residues long. Germline CDR1 is SNHLY and CDR2 is FYNNEI. The V segment lost 6 bases and the J segment 4 bases; nucleotides outside the gene matches: 6. The repertoire was sequenced with immunoSEQ multiplex PCR; TCRdb's copy has only in-frame clones and lacks some. The sample lists 74,000 or so clones; 85% to 95% were seen once. The sequencing sample was made of T cells isolated from PBMCs. The chain uses TRBV2 and TRBJ2-1, with 10 nucleotides matching TRBD1. The clonotype comes from a human donor in good health. The CDR3 DNA follows: TGTGCCAGCAGCCTCAGACAGGGGGCTTACAATGAGCAGTTCTTC. This translates into CASSLRQGAYNEQFF.